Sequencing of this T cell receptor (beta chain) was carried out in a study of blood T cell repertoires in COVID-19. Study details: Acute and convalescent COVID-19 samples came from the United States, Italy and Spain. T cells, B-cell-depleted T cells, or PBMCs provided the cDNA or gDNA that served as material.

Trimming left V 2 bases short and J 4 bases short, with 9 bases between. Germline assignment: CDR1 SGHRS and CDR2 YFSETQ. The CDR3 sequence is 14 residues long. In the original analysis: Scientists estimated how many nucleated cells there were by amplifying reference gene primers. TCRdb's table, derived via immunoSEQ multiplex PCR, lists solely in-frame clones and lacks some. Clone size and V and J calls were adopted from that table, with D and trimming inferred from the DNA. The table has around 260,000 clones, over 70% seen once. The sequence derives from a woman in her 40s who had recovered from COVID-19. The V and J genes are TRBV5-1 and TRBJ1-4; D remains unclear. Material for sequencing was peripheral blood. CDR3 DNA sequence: TGCGCCAGCAGCTTCGGCAGGTTTAATGAAAAACTGTTTTTT. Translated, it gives CASSFGRFNEKLFF.